These 11 T cell receptor beta chains were sequenced from one sample in a study of identical twins. TCRdb re-called the 5' RACE reads with MiXCR, one entry per CDR3 protein. This table has around 690,000 distinct CDR3 sequences, around 21% appearing once. These data were also reused for a study on T cells expressing NK-cell markers.

The sequencing input was PBMCs. These receptors were collected from a woman aged 18 to 35 in good health.

This clonotype has a count of ten or more. The rearrangement uses TRBV21-1 and TRBJ2-1; TRBD2 reflects the table's D call only, with no check against the DNA. TRBV21-1 constitutes a pseudogene. The CDR3 has 22 residues. The CDR3 sequence: CASSYSGGVTSGGSPYYNEQFF. DNA of the CDR3: TGTGCCAGCAGCTACAGCGGGGGCGTGACTAGCGGGGGGTCTCCGTACTACAATGAGCAGTTCTTC.

This clonotype occurred many times. V and J are TRBV6-1 and TRBJ2-3, with a tentative D call TRBD1 (6 bases). V gave up 5 bases and J gave up 3 bases, with 12 bases separating them. The CDR3 runs 14 residues. The germline CDR1 and CDR2 sequences are MNHNS and SASEGT. The CDR3 DNA reads as TGTGCCAGCAGTCCGCAGGGGTCTACAGATACGCAGTATTTT. Amino acids: CASSPQGSTDTQYF.

This clonotype was found a few times. The chain has TRBV20-1 and TRBJ2-3; 9 bases align to TRBD2. The J segment lost 11 bases and the V segment lost 6 bases, leaving 12 bases of the junction unmatched. Per the germline V gene, CDR1 is DFQATT and CDR2 is SNEGSKA (reference sequence). The length of the CDR3 is 13 residues. Written as DNA, the CDR3 is TGCAGTGCCCTAGCGGGGACCGGAGGGGGGCAGTATTTT. It yields the protein CSALAGTGGGQYF.

In its sample, this clonotype was seen once. The gene calls are TRBV7-2 and TRBJ2-5, with D perhaps matching TRBD1 (6 bases). The V end lost 7 bases, the J end lost 3 bases, and 15 bases lay between the germline ends. The CDR3 sequence is 14 residues long. CDR1 is SGHTA and CDR2 is FQGNSA in the germline V gene. The chain's CDR3 is CASTLNPGEETQYF. DNA for the CDR3: TGTGCCAGCACCTTGAACCCAGGGGAAGAGACCCAGTACTTC.

The J gene is TRBJ2-5, the V gene TRBV20-1; D is ambiguous. The germline gives CDR1 DFQATT, CDR2 SNEGSKA (reference sequence). This CDR3 contains 12 residues. V was shortened by 6 bases and J by 5 bases, with 13 bases between the two germline ends. As DNA, the CDR3 is TGCAGTGCACAGATGTATACGGAGACCCAGTACTTC. Its protein product is CSAQMYTETQYF.

This chain connects TRBV7-2 to TRBJ2-3; 7 positions match TRBD1. This CDR3 contains 16 residues. Germline CDR1 and CDR2: SGHTA and FQGNSA. V was clipped by 5 bases and J by 3 bases; unmatched bases: 11. The CDR3 is CASSSRQGSRTDTQYF. The CDR3 nucleotides read TGTGCCAGCAGCAGCAGACAGGGTTCTAGGACAGATACGCAGTATTTT.

This clonotype was seen a handful of times. The chain recombines TRBV6-1 with TRBJ2-5; the D gene could be TRBD1 or TRBD2 (5 bases each). The CDR3 contains 13 residues. The V gene's germline CDR1 is MNHNS and CDR2 SASEGT. V was trimmed by 5 bases and J by 5 bases, leaving 12 bases between them. CDR3 loop: CASSTMWGETQYF. CDR3 nucleotide sequence: TGTGCCAGCAGTACCATGTGGGGGGAGACCCAGTACTTC.

This clonotype was recorded at least ten times. The chain uses TRBV20-1 and TRBJ1-2; maybe TRBD1 (5 bases). Germline V gene sequence: CDR1 DFQATT, CDR2 SNEGSKA (reference sequence). CDR3 size: 12 residues. The germline V and J ends were trimmed by 6 bases and 4 bases, with 12 bases remaining between them. Here the CDR3 reads CSAPTDLYGYTF. CDR3 DNA: TGCAGTGCACCGACAGACCTCTATGGCTACACCTTC.

CDR3 DNA: TGTGCCAGTAGCTCGGACGGATTTGAAGCTTTCTTT. Translation: CASSSDGFEAFF. The chain links TRBV19 to TRBJ1-1; D remains ambiguous. Germline V gene sequence: CDR1 LNHDA, CDR2 SQIVND (reference sequence). The V end was cut by 6 bases, the J end by 7 bases, with 12 bases between. This CDR3 has 12 amino acids.

The sample holds a few counts of this clonotype. The chain recombines TRBV20-1 with TRBJ2-7; no reliable D call. Germline lookup yields CDR1 DFQATT and CDR2 SNEGSKA (reference sequence). This CDR3 has 11 residues. The ends were cut back, 3 bases at V and 9 bases at J, with 12 bases in the middle. CDR3 nucleotides: TGCAGTGCTAGTAGGCAGGAGCTGCAGTACTTC. Encoded protein: CSASRQELQYF.

In its sample, this clonotype was seen many times. This rearrangement joins TRBV12-3 or TRBV12-4 to TRBJ2-1; D ambiguous. Between the trimmed V and J ends, which lost 9 bases and 3 bases, there was a span of 9 bases. This CDR3 has 12 residues. CDR3 protein: CASLEDYNEQFF. CDR3 in DNA: TGTGCCAGTCTCGAGGACTACAATGAGCAGTTCTTC.